This T cell receptor beta chain derives from a study of neurological immune-mediated disorders. Overall study: The disease course was relapsing-remitting in 31 and secondary progressive in about 8.5% of the roughly 34 multiple sclerosis patients. Study results and limitations: It was the repertoires of 18 of 34 multiple sclerosis patients that phylogenetic grouping placed in one related-CDR3 cluster, which is a possible signature. Private repertoires in all groups were suggested by the finding that expanded clones across subjects shared no CDR3 amino acid sequences. Patients with HTLV-1-associated myelopathy showed the most TCR clonal expansion. Those with multiple sclerosis showed the least, falling below healthy controls.

Concerning this clonotype: What it binds is unknown.

V dropped 1 base and J dropped 6; count of bases not matched to a gene: 9. Looked up from germline, CDR1 is LNHDA and CDR2 is SQIVND (reference sequence). The CDR3 covers 17 residues. Each CDR3 protein gets one entry after TCRdb re-called the 5' RACE reads with MiXCR. The repertoire consists of around 70,000 distinct CDR3 sequences, with roughly 5.5% occurring once and the leading ten covering 6.5% to 9%. The sequence was collected from a man younger than 30 with multiple sclerosis. The sequenced material came from PBMCs. This chain links TRBV19 with TRBJ2-3; 11 bases map to TRBD2. CDR3 sequence: CASSIAPLAGGPDTQYF. In DNA, the CDR3 is TGTGCCAGTAGTATAGCCCCCCTAGCGGGGGGCCCCGATACGCAGTATTTT.